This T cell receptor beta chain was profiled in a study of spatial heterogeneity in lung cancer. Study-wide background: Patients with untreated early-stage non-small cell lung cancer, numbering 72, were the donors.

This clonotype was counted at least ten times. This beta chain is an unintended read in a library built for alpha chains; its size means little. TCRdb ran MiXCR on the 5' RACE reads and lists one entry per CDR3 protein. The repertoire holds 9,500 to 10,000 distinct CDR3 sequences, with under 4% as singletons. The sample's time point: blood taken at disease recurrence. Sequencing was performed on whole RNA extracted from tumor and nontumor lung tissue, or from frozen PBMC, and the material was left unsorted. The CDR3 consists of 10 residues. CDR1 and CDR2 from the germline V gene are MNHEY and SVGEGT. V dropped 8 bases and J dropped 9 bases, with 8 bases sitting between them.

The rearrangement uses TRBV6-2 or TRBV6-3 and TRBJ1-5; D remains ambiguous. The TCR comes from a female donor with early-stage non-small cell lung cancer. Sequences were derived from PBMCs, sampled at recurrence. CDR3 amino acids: CASGLWPQHF. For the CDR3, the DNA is TGTGCCAGCGGGTTGTGGCCCCAGCATTTT.